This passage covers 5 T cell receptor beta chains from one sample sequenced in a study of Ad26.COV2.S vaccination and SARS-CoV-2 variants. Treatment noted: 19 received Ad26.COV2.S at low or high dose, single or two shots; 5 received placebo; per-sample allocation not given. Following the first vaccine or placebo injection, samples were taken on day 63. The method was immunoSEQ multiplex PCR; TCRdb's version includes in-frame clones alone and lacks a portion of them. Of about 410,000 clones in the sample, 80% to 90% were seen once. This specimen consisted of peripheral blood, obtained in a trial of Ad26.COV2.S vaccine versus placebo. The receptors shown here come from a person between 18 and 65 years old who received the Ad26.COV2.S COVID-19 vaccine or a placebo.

In nucleotides, the CDR3 is TGTGCCACCAGCAGAGTGGCGGTATCTAATGAAAAACTGTTTTTT. This translates into CATSRVAVSNEKLFF. V gene TRBV15 combines with J gene TRBJ1-4; D unclear. V lost 1 base, J lost 3 bases, and 9 bases lay in between. The CDR3 runs to 15 residues. The germline gives CDR1 LNHNV, CDR2 YYDKDF (reference sequence).

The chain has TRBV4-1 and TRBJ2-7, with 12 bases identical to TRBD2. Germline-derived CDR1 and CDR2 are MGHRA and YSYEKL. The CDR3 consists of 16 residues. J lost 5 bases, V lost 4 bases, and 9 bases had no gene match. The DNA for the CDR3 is TGCGCCAGCAGCCTAAGGCTAGCGGGGGGGACTAACGAGCAGTACTTC. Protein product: CASSLRLAGGTNEQYF.

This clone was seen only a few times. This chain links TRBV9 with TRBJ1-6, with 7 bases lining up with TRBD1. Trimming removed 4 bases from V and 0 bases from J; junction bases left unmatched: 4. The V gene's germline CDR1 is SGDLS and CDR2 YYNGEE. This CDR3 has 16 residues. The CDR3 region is CASSPGGSSYNSPLHF. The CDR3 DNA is TGTGCCAGCAGCCCAGGGGGTAGCTCCTATAATTCACCCCTCCACTTT.

CDR3 sequence (DNA): TGTGCCAGCAGTGAAGCCCTTGACAGGCCGTACCAAGAGACCCAGTACTTC. Translation gives CASSEALDRPYQETQYF. J is TRBJ2-5 and V is TRBV2; TRBD1 is a possible D gene (6 bases). Germline CDR1 reads SNHLY; CDR2 reads FYNNEI. Trimming left V 0 bases short and J 0 bases short, with 14 bases between. The CDR3 covers 17 residues.

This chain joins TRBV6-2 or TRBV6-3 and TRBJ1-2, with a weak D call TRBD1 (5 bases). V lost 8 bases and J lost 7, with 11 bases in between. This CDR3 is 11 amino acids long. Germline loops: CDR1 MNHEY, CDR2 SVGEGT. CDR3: CASGRGSGYTF. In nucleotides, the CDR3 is TGTGCCAGCGGCCGGGGGTCTGGCTACACCTTC.